The rows below give T cell receptor beta chains drawn from one sample of a study of blood T cell repertoires in COVID-19. Only in-frame clones appear in the TCRdb table, and some are missing; sequencing was by immunoSEQ multiplex PCR. Of some 190,000 clones detected, approximately 83% appear once; the ten largest clones hold 10% to 11%. Sequenced input: peripheral blood. The receptors come from a human donor with active or convalescent COVID-19. The donor label of this sample is uncertain. The CDR3 runs from the conserved cysteine through the conserved F or W. The D gene is left open where the match is weak. The size of a clone is reported for some rows only, either as once, few or many, or as a class for expanded clones.

J,V,D,size,DNA,CDR3
TRBJ1-2,TRBV5-4,TRBD1,once,TGTGCCAGCAGCTTGAGGGGGCGACGGGTCCCCTATGGCTACACCTTC,CASSLRGRRVPYGYTF
TRBJ2-3,TRBV5-4,.,.,TGTGCCAGCAGCCCTCGTGGAAGCGGGCCACTCACAGATACGCAGTATTTT,CASSPRGSGPLTDTQYF
TRBJ1-1,TRBV7-9,TRBD1,.,TGTGCCAGCAGTCCCGGACAGGGAACTTTATCCCTGACTGAAGCTTTCTTT,CASSPGQGTLSLTEAFF
TRBJ1-5,TRBV19,.,.,TGTGCCAGTAAATTAGGGGTTCAGCCCCAGCATTTT,CASKLGVQPQHF
TRBJ2-3,TRBV28,TRBD2,.,TGTGCCAGCAGTTCCCCCTGGGAGGGCCACACAGATACGCAGTATTTT,CASSSPWEGHTDTQYF
TRBJ2-6,TRBV4-1,TRBD1,.,TGCGCCAGCAGCCACCACCAGGAATCCCGGGACAGGGGATGGTTTGGGGCCAACGTCCTGACTTTC,CASSHHQESRDRGWFGANVLTF
TRBJ2-5,TRBV18,TRBD2,.,TGTGCCAGCTCACCAGGGACTAGCGGGAGCCCTCGAGAGACCCAGTACTTC,CASSPGTSGSPRETQYF
TRBJ1-2,TRBV10-3,.,few,TGTGCCGTCCGGGGGGGCTATGGCTACACCTTC,CAVRGGYGYTF
TRBJ1-5,TRBV6-5,TRBD1,once,TGTGCCAGTGGGACAGGGAATCAGCCCCAGCATTTT,CASGTGNQPQHF
TRBJ2-1,TRBV25-1,.,.,TGTGCCAGCAGTGAACCCAACAATGAGCAGTTCTTC,CASSEPNNEQFF
TRBJ2-5,TRBV3-1/TRBV3-2,.,.,TGTGCCAGCAGCCAAGATGGGTTCGCTAGTCTGTACCAAGAGACCCAGTACTTC,CASSQDGFASLYQETQYF
TRBJ2-7,TRBV27,.,.,TGTGCCAGCAGTTCGGGACAAATAGATGCCTCCGAGCAGTACTTC,CASSSGQIDASEQYF
TRBJ2-5,TRBV28,.,.,TGTGCCAGCAGTACAACGGGAGTTTGGGAGACCCAGTACTTC,CASSTTGVWETQYF
TRBJ2-6,TRBV7-9,TRBD1,.,TGTGCCAGCAGCTTAAGGGCAGGGGGCTTTTCTGGGGCCAACGTCCTGACTTTC,CASSLRAGGFSGANVLTF
TRBJ2-1,TRBV28,TRBD1,.,TGTGCCAGCAGTTTTCTCGGACAGGGGGGGAATGAGCAGTTCTTC,CASSFLGQGGNEQFF
TRBJ2-1,TRBV29-1,TRBD2,.,TGCAGCGTTGAGGTAGGACTAGCGTTTTCCAATGAGCAGTTCTTC,CSVEVGLAFSNEQFF
TRBJ1-4,TRBV6-5,.,.,TGTGCCAGCAGTCCCTGGGCGGGCGCAGGAAAACTGTTTTTT,CASSPWAGAGKLFF
TRBJ2-7,TRBV4-1,TRBD2,.,TGCGCCAGCAGCCAGCCGACTAGCGGGACCTACGAGCAGTACTTC,CASSQPTSGTYEQYF
TRBJ2-2,TRBV27,TRBD1,.,TGTGCCAGCAGTTTAGGGCGGGACAGGGGGCGCCGGGCCACCGGGGAGCTGTTTTTT,CASSLGRDRGRRATGELFF
TRBJ2-1,TRBV28,.,.,TGTGCCAGCAGTTCCGGACGGGGTGAGCAGTTCTTC,CASSSGRGEQFF
TRBJ2-7,TRBV2,TRBD2,few,TGTGCCAGCAGCAGCGGGAGGGACCACGAGCAGTACTTC,CASSSGRDHEQYF
TRBJ2-1,TRBV20-1,.,.,TGCAGTGCTAGTGGGCTCTCCTACAATGAGCAGTTCTTC,CSASGLSYNEQFF
TRBJ2-3,TRBV3-1/TRBV3-2,TRBD2,once,TGTGCCAGCAGCCGAAAACTAGCGGGAGGGCCCACAGATACGCAGTATTTT,CASSRKLAGGPTDTQYF
TRBJ1-2,TRBV27,.,.,TGTGCCAGCAGGGGGCCTTTTTATGGCTACACCTTC,CASRGPFYGYTF
TRBJ1-4,TRBV29-1,.,.,TGCAGCGTCGCCGGGTCCTCGGATGAAAAACTGTTTTTT,CSVAGSSDEKLFF
TRBJ1-1,TRBV6-5,.,.,TGTGCCAGCAGGAACCCTCAACAGTCCGCCAGAGCTTTCTTT,CASRNPQQSARAFF
TRBJ2-6,TRBV1,.,.,TGCACCAGCAGGCACCGGCCAGGGCTAATAGCTGGGGCCAACGTCCTGACTTTC,CTSRHRPGLIAGANVLTF
TRBJ1-2,TRBV24-1,.,.,TGTGCCACCAGTGACCAACTAGACTCTGGCTACACCTTC,CATSDQLDSGYTF
TRBJ2-6,TRBV19,.,.,TGTGCCAGTAGTGATCCTTTAAACCCCAGCTCTGGGGCCAACGTCCTGACTTTC,CASSDPLNPSSGANVLTF
TRBJ2-7,TRBV4-1,.,.,TGCGCCAGCAGCCAAATTAGGGGCGCAGGGTTGTCCTACGAGCAGTACTTC,CASSQIRGAGLSYEQYF
TRBJ2-2,TRBV19,TRBD1,.,TGTGCCAGTTGGACAGGGGGCGCATCCACCGGGGAGCTGTTTTTT,CASWTGGASTGELFF
TRBJ2-3,TRBV7-3,TRBD2,.,TGTGCCAGCAGTTTGACTAGCGGGGGTCGCACAGATACGCAGTATTTT,CASSLTSGGRTDTQYF
TRBJ2-5,TRBV28,.,.,TGTGGTACTCTGACAGGTTCTCAAGAGACCCAGTACTTC,CGTLTGSQETQYF
TRBJ1-2,TRBV3-1/TRBV3-2,.,.,TGTGCCAGCAGCCAAGATCTCCAGGCCCTTGGGTATGGCTACACCTTC,CASSQDLQALGYGYTF
TRBJ2-3,TRBV5-1,.,.,TGCGCCAGCAGCTCACGGGGCGGGGCCACAGATACGCAGTATTTT,CASSSRGGATDTQYF
TRBJ2-5,TRBV4-3,.,.,TGCGCCAGCAGCCAAGGTTGGGGGGGCCTGGAGACCCAGTACTTC,CASSQGWGGLETQYF
TRBJ1-4,TRBV6-2/TRBV6-3,.,.,TGTGCCAGCAGTTACTTTCGATTACAGTCAACTAATGAAAAACTGTTTTTT,CASSYFRLQSTNEKLFF
TRBJ2-7,TRBV7-8,TRBD2,few,TGTGCCAGCAGCTTAGCGAGCGGGAGTGGTCCCACAGGGCAGTACTTC,CASSLASGSGPTGQYF
TRBJ2-2,TRBV5-4,TRBD2,.,TGTGCCAGCAGCTTGAGACTAGCTACCACCGGGGAGCTGTTTTTT,CASSLRLATTGELFF
TRBJ2-7,TRBV28,TRBD1,.,TGTGCCAGCAGAAACCGCATGGTTGGGACAGGGGGCGAGCAGTACTTC,CASRNRMVGTGGEQYF
TRBJ2-7,TRBV5-8,TRBD2,.,TGTGCCAGCAGCTTGGGAGGCCTAGCGGGACTATACGAGCAGTACTTC,CASSLGGLAGLYEQYF
TRBJ2-6,TRBV11-3,.,.,TGTGCCAGCAGCTTCGGAGTAGGTCGAAGCTCTGGGGCCAACGTCCTGACTTTC,CASSFGVGRSSGANVLTF
TRBJ2-7,TRBV2,TRBD2,.,TGTGCCAGCAGTGAAAGGGTGTTAGCGGGAGGTCGGAACGAGCAGTACTTC,CASSERVLAGGRNEQYF
TRBJ2-3,TRBV5-4,TRBD1,.,TGTGCCAGCAGCGCACGAGGGGGCTGGGGAGATACGCAGTATTTT,CASSARGGWGDTQYF
TRBJ1-5,TRBV5-4,.,.,TGTGCCAGCCGGAGGTTTGAAGGCAATCAGCCCCAGCATTTT,CASRRFEGNQPQHF
TRBJ1-3,TRBV7-5,.,.,TGTGTCAGAAGCTTTACCGGGATTGTTGCTGGAAACACCATATATTTT,CVRSFTGIVAGNTIYF
TRBJ1-6,TRBV5-1,TRBD1,.,TGCGCCAGCAGCTTGGGGACAGGGCGCAACTCCTATAATTCACCCCTCCACTTT,CASSLGTGRNSYNSPLHF
TRBJ1-2,TRBV28,TRBD1,once,TGTGCCAGCAGTTCCGGACAGGGGCTTGGTAACTATGGCTACACCTTC,CASSSGQGLGNYGYTF
TRBJ2-5,TRBV11-2,TRBD2,.,TGTGCCAGCAGCTTAGGGACTAGCGGGGGTAGAGGAGAGACCCAGTACTTC,CASSLGTSGGRGETQYF